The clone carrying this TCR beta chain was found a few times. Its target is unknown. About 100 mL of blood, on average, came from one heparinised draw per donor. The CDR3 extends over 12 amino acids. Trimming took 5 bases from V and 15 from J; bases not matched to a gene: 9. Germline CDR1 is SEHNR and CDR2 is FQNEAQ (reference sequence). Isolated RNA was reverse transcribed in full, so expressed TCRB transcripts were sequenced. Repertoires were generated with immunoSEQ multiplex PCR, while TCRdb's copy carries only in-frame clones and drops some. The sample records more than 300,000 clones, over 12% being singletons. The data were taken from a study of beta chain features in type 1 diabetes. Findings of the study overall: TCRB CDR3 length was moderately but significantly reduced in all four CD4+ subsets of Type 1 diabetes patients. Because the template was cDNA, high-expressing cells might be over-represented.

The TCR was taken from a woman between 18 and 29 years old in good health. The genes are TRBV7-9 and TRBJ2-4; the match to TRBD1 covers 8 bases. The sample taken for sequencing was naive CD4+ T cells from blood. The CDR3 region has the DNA TGTGCCAGCAGCATGGACAGGGAAATATGGTACTTC. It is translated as CASSMDREIWYF.